The clone carrying this TCR beta chain occurred a few times. Trimming stripped 4 bases from V and 6 bases from J, with 12 bases between. The CDR3 has 14 residues. The data are from a study of blood T cells in healthy people across ages. Then a second PCR, running roughly 6 to 11 cycles, was carried out with a sample-barcoded 5' primer and a J-beta primer mix. TCRdb passed the 5' RACE reads through MiXCR, listing each CDR3 protein once. Of 1 million to 1.2 million distinct CDR3 sequences in the sample, 35% to 40% were seen once. Material for sequencing was blood. V is TRBV12-3 or TRBV12-4 and J is TRBJ1-4; D is possibly TRBD1 (6 bases). The origin of this receptor is a man aged 18-30 years in good health. The CDR3 spells CASSSGRGDEKLFF. As DNA, the CDR3 is TGTGCCAGCAGTTCCGGCAGGGGTGATGAAAAACTGTTTTTT.